Following are 23 T cell receptor beta chains from one sample sequenced in a study of CD8+CD57+ T cells in acquired aplastic anemia. Patients sequenced had flow cytometry evidence of CD8+CD57+ cell expansion. Genomic DNA, serving as template, underwent TCR beta VDJ and CDR3 profiling. TCRdb reprocessed the reads with MiXCR, giving one entry per CDR3 protein. The repertoire holds 150,000 to 200,000 distinct CDR3 sequences, roughly 48% seen once, with around 1% in the top ten. Material: sorted CD4+, CD8+, or CD8+CD57+ T cells (not recorded which) from PBMCs. These receptors all come from a human donor with aplastic anemia.

There are many counts of this clonotype. The chain uses TRBV5-6 and TRBJ1-4, with no clear D. Trimming took 0 bases from V and 8 from J, leaving 8 bases between them. Looked up from germline, CDR1 is SGHDT and CDR2 is YYEEEE. The CDR3 spans 13 residues. The CDR3 DNA reads as TGTGCCAGCAGCTTGGCGGGGAACGAAAAACTGTTTTTT. Translation: CASSLAGNEKLFF. The whole variable domain, filled in from reference TRBV5-6 and TRBJ1-4, reads DAGVTQSPTHLIKTRGQQVTLRCSPKSGHDTVSWYQQALGQGPQFIFQYYEEEERQRGNFPDRFSGHQFPNYSSELNVNALLLGDSALYLCASSLAGNEKLFFGSGTQLSVL.

This clonotype was detected a few times. Sequence at one end of the junction differs from germline and may be a read error. This rearrangement joins TRBV5-6 to TRBJ2-7, with D uncertain. CDR1 SGHDT and CDR2 YYEEEE come from the germline V gene. The CDR3 is 14 residues long. The CDR3 DNA reads as TGTGCCAGCAGCTTGGCCGCAGATCCTTTCGAGCAGTACTTT. Its protein is CASSLAADPFEQYF.

J is TRBJ2-2 and V is TRBV7-9; the D is unclear. The CDR3 totals 10 residues. Trimming removed 5 bases from V and 6 bases from J, with 1 base in between. The germline V gene encodes CDR1 SEHNR and CDR2 FQNEAQ (reference sequence). The CDR3 sequence: CASSPGELFF. For the CDR3, the DNA is TGTGCCAGCAGCCCCGGGGAGCTGTTTTTT.

The rearrangement uses TRBV6-5 and TRBJ2-5, with D unclear. CDR1 and CDR2 (germline): MNHEY, SVGAGI. There are 13 residues in the CDR3. V lost 4 bases, J lost 4 bases, and 10 bases lay in between. The CDR3 DNA reads TGTGCCAGCAGTTCCCTGACGGGAGAGACCCAGTACTTC. The encoded protein is CASSSLTGETQYF.

This clonotype showed up just once. The chain recombines TRBV2 with TRBJ1-4, with unresolved D. This CDR3 has 12 amino acids. Trimming cost V 1 base and J 9 bases, with 6 bases left between them. Germline V gene lookup returns CDR1 SNHLY and CDR2 FYNNEI. The CDR3 coding sequence is TGTGCCAGCAGTGAAGGTCCGCAAAAACTGTTTTTT. Translated: CASSEGPQKLFF.

This clonotype showed up just a few times. This sequence joins TRBV12-3 or TRBV12-4 and TRBJ1-4, with TRBD1 as a possible D gene (5 bases). CDR3 size: 15 residues. The V end lost 6 bases, the J end lost 0 bases, and 11 bases lay between the germline ends. This CDR3 reads CASRLGPATNEKLFF. The CDR3 coding sequence is TGTGCCAGCAGACTGGGACCGGCAACTAATGAAAAACTGTTTTTT.

In the case of this clonotype: A much larger clone sits a single nucleotide away, making a read error possible. The V call is TRBV6-1, the J call TRBJ2-6; the match to TRBD1 covers 9 bases. The CDR3 consists of 18 residues. Germline V gene sequence: CDR1 MNHNS, CDR2 SASEGT. CDR3 sequence: CTSREFGTGISGANVLTF. Written as DNA, the CDR3 is TGTACCAGCAGAGAGTTTGGGACAGGGATCTCTGGGGCCAACGTCCTGACTTTC.

In its sample, this clonotype was seen a few times. V gene TRBV15 combines with J gene TRBJ2-7, with unresolved D. V lost 4 bases, J lost 2 bases, and 21 bases lay in between. CDR3 length: 17 residues. In germline, CDR1 is LNHNV, CDR2 YYDKDF (reference sequence). The CDR3 nucleotides are TGTGCCACCAGCAAGGGTCGGGTCGGCGGTTTCCCCTACGAGCAGTACTTC. Its translation: CATSKGRVGGFPYEQYF.

This clonotype showed up many times. The CDR3 loop is CASSSADGVWRDQPQHF. CDR3 DNA sequence: TGTGCCAGCAGCTCCGCCGATGGGGTCTGGAGAGATCAGCCCCAGCATTTT. The genes are TRBV7-3 and TRBJ1-5; D is uncertain. Trimming pared 4 bases from V and 5 bases from J, leaving 21 bases between. Germline V CDR1 and CDR2: SGHTA, FQGTGA. The CDR3 covers 17 residues.

This clonotype was seen repeatedly, ten times or more. The chain has TRBV29-1 and TRBJ2-1; D is ambiguous. The germline V gene encodes CDR1 SQVTM and CDR2 ANQGSEA. CDR3 length: 17 residues. Trimming left V 1 base short and J 0 bases short, with 16 bases between. CDR3 DNA: TGCAGCGTTGAAGGTGACACACGAGTTAGCTCCTACAATGAGCAGTTCTTC. Translating gives CSVEGDTRVSSYNEQFF.

This chain uses TRBV20-1 with TRBJ2-7; 9 nucleotides line up with TRBD2. Germline lookup yields CDR1 DFQATT and CDR2 SNEGSKA (reference sequence). J was trimmed by 3 bases and V by 6 bases; bases with no gene match: 9. This CDR3 contains 14 residues. The CDR3 spells CSAKTSGVNYEQYF. CDR3 DNA: TGCAGTGCAAAGACTAGCGGAGTCAACTACGAGCAGTACTTC.

The V and J genes are TRBV3-1 and TRBJ2-1; D not resolved. There are 15 residues in the CDR3. Germline V CDR1 and CDR2: LGHDT, YNNKEL (reference sequence). V dropped 0 bases and J dropped 0 bases, with 6 bases sitting between them. This chain's CDR3 is CASSQESNSYNEQFF. Here the CDR3 DNA reads TGTGCCAGCAGCCAAGAGTCCAACTCCTACAATGAGCAGTTCTTC.

This clonotype was seen a few times. The chain links TRBV15 to TRBJ2-7; D possibly corresponds to TRBD2 (6 bases). CDR3 length: 12 amino acids. CDR1 and CDR2 from the germline V gene are LNHNV and YYDKDF (reference sequence). V shed 0 bases and J shed 9 bases, with 9 bases lying between them. CDR3 nucleotides: TGTGCCACCAGCAGAGATATGCGGGGGCAGTACTTC. Amino acids: CATSRDMRGQYF. Based on the CDR3 plus reference TRBV15 and TRBJ2-7, the full variable domain is DAMVIQNPRYQVTQFGKPVTLSCSQTLNHNVMYWYQQKSSQAPKLLFHYYDKDFNNEADTPDNFQSRRPNTSFCFLDIRSPGLGDTAMYLCATSRDMRGQYFGPGTRLTVT.

This clonotype has a handful of counts. This rearrangement joins TRBV2 to TRBJ2-5, with D perhaps TRBD1 or TRBD2 (5 bases each). This CDR3 is built from 15 residues. V lost 7 bases to trimming and J lost 4 bases, with 19 bases between them. Germline V gene lookup returns CDR1 SNHLY and CDR2 FYNNEI. CDR3 DNA sequence: TGTGCCAGCACTAGCACCGGGACGCAAATAGAGACCCAGTACTTC. Encoded protein: CASTSTGTQIETQYF.

The chain combines TRBV24-1 with TRBJ1-5, with TRBD1 matching 8 bases. V gave up 4 bases and J gave up 6 bases; unmatched junction bases: 10. This CDR3 has 16 amino acids. CDR1 and CDR2 from the germline V gene are KGHDR and SFDVKD. The CDR3 spells CATSDTGTGVAQPQHF. For the CDR3, the DNA is TGTGCCACCAGTGACACCGGGACAGGAGTTGCTCAGCCCCAGCATTTT.

This clonotype appeared once. The gene calls are TRBV19 and TRBJ1-6, with 10 bases matching TRBD1. V was pared by 5 bases and J by 7 bases, with 8 bases of the junction left unmatched. Germline CDR1 is LNHDA and CDR2 is SQIVND (reference sequence). The CDR3 runs 16 residues. Written as DNA, the CDR3 is TGTGCCAGTAGTCCCAGACAGGGGGCAAAAAATTCACCCCTCCACTTT. Its translation: CASSPRQGAKNSPLHF.

Ten or more counts support this clonotype. This sequence joins TRBV18 and TRBJ1-6; unclear D gene. Per germline, CDR1 KGHSH and CDR2 LQKENI. This CDR3 region has 14 residues. V dropped 2 bases and J dropped 7 bases, with 9 bases sitting between them. CDR3 sequence reads: CASSPKDGNSPLHF. The CDR3 region has the DNA TGTGCCAGCTCACCAAAGGACGGGAATTCACCCCTCCACTTT. Together with reference TRBV18 and TRBJ1-6, the CDR3 gives the full variable domain: NAGVMQNPRHLVRRRGQEARLRCSPMKGHSHVYWYRQLPEEGLKFMVYLQKENIIDESGMPKERFSAEFPKEGPSILRIQQVVRGDSAAYFCASSPKDGNSPLHFGNGTRLTVT.

This clonotype turned up a few times. The J gene is TRBJ1-2, the V gene TRBV29-1, with D perhaps matching TRBD1 (6 bases). The CDR3 runs 14 residues. The V and J ends lost 6 bases and 4 bases respectively, with 18 bases between them. Germline-derived CDR1 and CDR2 are SQVTM and ANQGSEA. The CDR3 bases are TGCAGCGTCAGGACAGAAAAGGGAGGCTATGGCTACACCTTC. Amino acids: CSVRTEKGGYGYTF.

The rearrangement joins TRBV7-9 to TRBJ2-7; D is unresolved. The CDR3 runs to 15 residues. Germline V gene data show CDR1 as SEHNR and CDR2 as FQNEAQ (reference sequence). V was shortened by 4 bases and J by 2 bases, with 15 bases between the two germline ends. CDR3 in amino acids: CASSSTRPGAYEQYF. CDR3 bases: TGTGCCAGCAGCTCAACGAGGCCGGGCGCCTACGAGCAGTACTTC. Complete variable domain (other parts from reference TRBV7-9 and TRBJ2-7): DTGVSQNPRHKITKRGQNVTFRCDPISEHNRLYWYRQTLGQGPEFLTYFQNEAQLEKSRLLSDRFSAERPKGSFSTLEIQRTEQGDSAMYLCASSSTRPGAYEQYFGPGTRLTVT.

The chain links TRBV15 to TRBJ2-3, with 10 bases lining up with TRBD1. Germline CDR1 and CDR2: LNHNV and YYDKDF (reference sequence). The CDR3 totals 15 residues. Unmatched junction bases numbered 6, after V lost 5 bases and J lost 4 bases. The chain's CDR3 is CATSSTGGGPDTQYF. In DNA form, the CDR3 reads TGTGCCACCAGCTCGACAGGGGGCGGCCCAGATACGCAGTATTTT.

This clonotype was counted a single time. The rearrangement uses TRBV24-1 and TRBJ2-1; D may be TRBD1 (6 bases). Germline CDR1 is KGHDR and CDR2 is SFDVKD. V dropped 0 bases and J dropped 6 bases, with 14 bases sitting between them. This CDR3 is 16 amino acids long. CDR3 DNA: TGTGCCACCAGTGATTTGAGCAGGGGATCTGCCAATGAGCAGTTCTTC. This translates into CATSDLSRGSANEQFF.

This clonotype was recorded at least ten times. The gene calls are TRBV24-1 and TRBJ2-3; a possible D gene is TRBD2 (6 bases). This CDR3 contains 13 residues. From germline, CDR1 is KGHDR and CDR2 SFDVKD. The ends were cut back, 3 bases at V and 3 bases at J, with 6 bases in the middle. This CDR3 reads CATSDGGTDTQYF. In nucleotides, the CDR3 is TGTGCCACCAGTGATGGAGGGACAGATACGCAGTATTTT.

J is TRBJ2-7 and V is TRBV24-1; 8 nucleotides match TRBD1. The V segment lost 5 bases and the J segment 5 bases; nucleotides outside the gene matches: 1. Per germline, CDR1 KGHDR and CDR2 SFDVKD. The CDR3 has 12 amino acids. The chain's CDR3 is CATSGQGNEQYF. Written as DNA, the CDR3 is TGTGCCACCAGTGGACAGGGGAACGAGCAGTACTTC.